This TCR beta chain came from a study of blood T cell repertoires in COVID-19. Study in general: PBMCs, B-cell-depleted T cells, or T cells were the source of the cDNA or gDNA that made up the material.

The V and J ends lost 1 base and 5 bases, in that order; junction bases with no gene match: 10. CDR1 is MNHEY and CDR2 is SVGAGI in the germline V gene. The CDR3 is 16 amino acids. Patients from Seattle were sampled longitudinally, starting during active infection. In the study's own analysis: Estimated nucleated cell counts came from reference gene primer amplification. Sequencing was performed with immunoSEQ multiplex PCR; in TCRdb, only in-frame clones are kept and a portion is missing. Clonal size and the V and J genes are those of that table, whereas D and trimming came from the DNA. Of roughly 170,000 clones listed, roughly 81% were seen once; the top ten hold roughly 5%.

The chain joins TRBV6-5 to TRBJ1-2; TRBD1 matches 7 bases. The sample taken for sequencing was peripheral blood. This TCR came from a woman aged 45-59 years with COVID-19, enrolled during active disease. CDR3 coding DNA: TGTGCCAGCAGTTACTTCGTAGACAGGGATTGGTATGGCTACACCTTC. This gives the protein CASSYFVDRDWYGYTF.